The rows below give T cell receptor beta chains drawn from one sample of a study of control samples from healthy donors and cancer patients. Some clones are missing from TCRdb's copy, which holds only in-frame ones; the method was immunoSEQ multiplex PCR. The table lists about 51,000 clones, roughly 90% of them singletons. The sample comprised PBMCs. These receptors all stem from a man aged 50 to 60 with head and neck cancer. CDR3s include the opening cysteine and the closing phenylalanine or tryptophan. A row's size may be missing; if present it is once, few, many or a size class.

TRBJ2-7,TRBV7-6,-,CASSLAQSAEQYF
TRBJ1-6,TRBV19,-,CASSMRTGGSSYNSPLHF
TRBJ1-1,TRBV12-3/TRBV12-4,-,CASSLYLGEEAFF
TRBJ2-3,TRBV2,-,CASSDGQGRTDTQYF
TRBJ2-7,TRBV10-3,-,CAISEFDEQYF
TRBJ2-7,TRBV6-6,-,CASGRDSSYEQYF
TRBJ1-4,TRBV10-3,-,CAISESWGQFLFF
TRBJ1-2,TRBV10-1,-,CASSEDRGTSYTF
TRBJ1-6,TRBV5-1,-,CASSFPPFFWSNSPLHF
TRBJ2-5,TRBV5-4,-,CASSLDSGRNFQETQYF
TRBJ2-1,TRBV4-3,-,CASSQVRDRERKFF
TRBJ2-4,TRBV7-2,-,CASSLSVQGNIQYF
TRBJ2-1,TRBV6-1,-,CASSEFNEQFF
TRBJ2-5,TRBV14,-,CASSRPAGQRQETQYF
TRBJ2-3,TRBV28,-,CASGGPSTDTQYF
TRBJ1-1,TRBV19,-,CASNPQWPDEAFF
TRBJ2-2,TRBV5-4,-,CASSRPGLQSTGELFF
TRBJ2-1,TRBV28,once,CASSFAGGYNEQFF
TRBJ1-6,TRBV12-5,-,CASGLDRGGLTGWNSPLHF
TRBJ2-1,TRBV3-1/TRBV3-2,-,CASSRSGSFSYNEQFF
TRBJ1-5,TRBV28,-,CASSFFGTGGKEPQHF
TRBJ2-3,TRBV18,-,CASSQSKEGSTDTQYF
TRBJ2-7,TRBV11-2,-,CASSSTGTSGREAQYF
TRBJ2-1,TRBV5-4,-,CASRRTSGGLNEQFF
TRBJ2-5,TRBV4-2,-,CASSQVTSGDQETQYF
TRBJ2-7,TRBV6-2/TRBV6-3,few,CASSQLKTLPTYEQYF
TRBJ1-5,TRBV28,-,CASSGQVDQPQHF
TRBJ2-5,TRBV11-1,once,CASSDYWGGMRETQYF
TRBJ1-1,TRBV28,-,CASSPLSLRLQSRNTEAFF
TRBJ2-1,TRBV5-1,-,CASSADRGAYNEQFF
TRBJ2-5,TRBV28,-,CASSGTKRGTQYF
TRBJ2-1,TRBV11-1,-,CASSFDNEQFF
TRBJ2-1,TRBV9,once,CASSPTGYFYNEQFF